The entry that follows covers one T cell receptor beta chain sequence. Authors' analysis steps: Reference gene primer amplification yielded estimated nucleated cell counts. The data were produced by immunoSEQ multiplex PCR, yet TCRdb's version contains in-frame clones alone and is incomplete. V and J calls and clone size are copied from that table; D and trimming were computed from the DNA. The table shows over 300,000 clones, with about 82% occurring only once. This record comes from a study of blood T cell repertoires in COVID-19. On the study more broadly: The study drew acute and convalescent COVID-19 samples from the United States, Italy and Spain. In each case, the material was cDNA or gDNA derived from T cells, B-cell-depleted T cells, or PBMCs.

Sequenced sample: peripheral blood. The sequence derives from a woman between 45 and 60 years old with acute or convalescent COVID-19.

CDR3 sequence: CATSDPTTGAHEQYF. CDR3 nucleotides: TGTGCCACCAGTGATCCCACGACAGGGGCCCACGAGCAGTACTTC. The chain is built from TRBV24-1 and TRBJ2-7; TRBD1 agrees at 8 bases. The CDR3 contains 15 residues. Trimming at V came to 3 bases and at J to 5 bases, leaving 8 bases not matched to a gene. Germline loops: CDR1 KGHDR, CDR2 SFDVKD.